This T cell receptor (beta chain) was identified in a study of blood T cells in healthy people across ages. This CDR3 comprises 14 residues. Germline-derived CDR1 and CDR2 are SGHAT and FQDESV (reference sequence). The junction had 5 bases not matched to a gene; V was cut back by 3 bases and J by 4 bases. This clonotype came up a few times. Its antigen is not known. Each of the donors had 9 to 10 milliliters of peripheral blood drawn into EDTA-treated Vacutainer tubes. Alongside a J-beta primer mix, a sample-barcoded 5' primer served in a second PCR lasting roughly 6 to 11 cycles. The authors tagged each cDNA molecule using a template-switch adaptor with 12 random nucleotides. MiXCR, run by TCRdb on the 5' RACE reads, gives a single entry per CDR3 protein. The table includes fewer than 2,000,000 distinct CDR3 sequences, about 32% detected once. Study results and limitations: Long-lived donors had more naive CD4+ cells and higher diversity than aged donors. Researchers report that TCR beta diversity correlated strongly with naive T cell percentage.

Material: blood. V and J are TRBV11-1 and TRBJ1-1; 7 bases agree with TRBD1. This clonotype originated in a woman younger than 45 in good health. CDR3 amino acids: CASSLEGAATEAFF. CDR3 DNA sequence: TGTGCCAGCAGCTTGGAGGGGGCCGCCACTGAAGCTTTCTTT.